Detailed here is one T cell receptor beta chain. This may arise from a read error, as a much more abundant clone is one base away. The data stem from a study of early T cells in non-severe SARS-CoV-2 infection. Across the whole study: Chains from this unsorted whole-blood bulk RNA could not be paired.

Individual cDNA molecules received unique molecular identifiers during library preparation. TCRdb called the 5' RACE reads again in MiXCR, with one record for every CDR3 protein. The table has 75,000 or so distinct CDR3 sequences, around 15% seen once. This CDR3 comprises 16 residues. Per germline, CDR1 LNHDA and CDR2 SQIVND (reference sequence). The sample was whole blood. The receptor comes from an adult who was a healthcare worker with PCR-confirmed SARS-CoV-2 infection or an uninfected control (not recorded which). This sequence joins TRBV19 and TRBJ2-3; 9 bases are a match to TRBD1. This chain's CDR3 is CASTPGTGFGTDKQYF. Written as DNA, the CDR3 is TGTGCCAGTACCCCAGGGACAGGGTTCGGCACAGATAAGCAGTATTTT.